This passage covers 21 T cell receptor beta chains from one sample sequenced in a study of CD8+ T cells in alopecia areata. Sorting of pooled cutaneous lymph node cells used CD4, CD8alpha, NKG2D, NKG2ACE and other markers. Reverse transcribed after extraction, RNA yielded cDNA as the sequencing template. TCRdb keeps only in-frame clones here, not all; method: immunoSEQ multiplex PCR. In total the sample includes 8,300 or so clones, none of them seen once. The sample comprised CD8+ T cells sorted from a lymph node. The receptors originated from a C3H/HeJ mouse with alopecia areata. For this strain, the MHC haplotype corresponds to H2-k.

Many counts were recorded for this clone. Gene and germline names: mouse. The read halts 4 residues ahead of the CDR3 end, with the missing end drawn from the germline J gene. J is TRBJ1-1 and V is TRBV13-2; 8 positions match TRBD1. The CDR3 totals 14 residues. After removal of 2 bases from V and 3 bases from J, the junction contained 3 bases not matched to a gene. CDR1 and CDR2 (germline): NNHNN, SYGAGS (reference sequence). CDR3 DNA (partial): TGTGCCAGCGGTGAGACAGGGGAGGACACA. Translated, it gives CASGETGEDT. In full, the CDR3 is CASGETGEDTEVFF.

With regard to this clone: The genes and germline here are from mouse. The read is 4 residues too short to cover the CDR3 end, so that end is filled in from the germline J gene. V and J are TRBV19 and TRBJ2-4; D gene uncertain. Trimming removed 3 bases from V and 0 bases from J, with 11 bases in between. The CDR3 has 15 amino acids. The germline CDR1 and CDR2 sequences are FNHDT and SITEND (reference sequence). CDR3 amino acids: CASSNPPSSQNTLYF. The sequenced CDR3 bases are TGTGCCAGCAGTAACCCTCCCAGTAGTCAAAAC.

This clone has a count of ten or more. Gene names follow the mouse nomenclature. Coverage ceases 4 residues before the CDR3 finishes, and the germline J gene fills in the end. The V gene is TRBV13-3, the J gene TRBJ2-1, with TRBD1 identical over 10 bases. Germline V lookup: CDR1 NNHDY, CDR2 SYVADS. V dropped 1 base and J dropped 4; count of bases not matched to a gene: 2. This CDR3 has 15 amino acids. The sequenced part of the CDR3 DNA is TGTGCCAGCAGTGATCGGGACAGGGGATATGCT. Protein product: CASSDRDRGYA. The entire CDR3 protein is CASSDRDRGYAEQFF.

This clone was counted many times. Gene names are mouse gene names. The read stops 4 residues short of the end of the CDR3; the missing end is completed from the germline J gene. The chain carries TRBV29 and TRBJ2-4, with 8 bases lining up with TRBD1. The CDR3 is 14 residues long. The ends lost 5 bases at V and 2 bases at J; junction bases unmatched: 3. Germline-derived CDR1 and CDR2 are MSHET and SYDVDS. The CDR3 spells CASSQGADQNTLYF. CDR3 DNA, as far as it was read: TGTGCTAGCAGTCAGGGGGCGGATCAAAAC.

This clone has at least ten counts. Gene names and germline match the mouse. The CDR3 goes on 4 residues after the read ends, and that part is filled in from the germline J gene. The rearrangement joins TRBV13-3 to TRBJ1-1; the match to TRBD1 covers 8 bases. This CDR3 comprises 15 residues. The J segment lost 2 bases and the V segment lost 0 bases, leaving 3 bases of the junction unmatched. Germline V gene lookup returns CDR1 NNHDY and CDR2 SYVADS. The chain's CDR3 is CASSDDGQGNTEVFF. The CDR3 DNA, read in part, is TGTGCCAGCAGTGATGATGGACAGGGCAACACA.

This clone came up a few times. All gene names here are mouse names. With the read ending 4 residues before the CDR3 end, the germline J gene is used to fill in that end. The chain has TRBV13-3 and TRBJ2-7; 9 bases are shared with TRBD2. Unmatched junction bases numbered 4, after V lost 0 bases and J lost 0 bases. Per the germline V gene, CDR1 is NNHDY and CDR2 is SYVADS. There are 16 residues in the CDR3. Partial CDR3 DNA: TGTGCCAGCAGTGATGGGTCTGGGGGGGGCTCCTAT. It specifies CASSDGSGGGSY. The full CDR3 sequence reads CASSDGSGGGSYEQYF.

This clone was seen a few times. Any gene name here is a mouse gene name. The read falls 4 residues short of the CDR3 end, and the missing part is taken from the germline J gene. At the DNA level, this CDR3 is encoded by other sequences in the same sample as well. J is TRBJ2-3 and V is TRBV13-3; weak D call: TRBD2 (7 bases). V was cut by 2 bases and J by 0 bases, with 16 bases left in between. This CDR3 region has 17 residues. Germline V CDR1 and CDR2: NNHDY, SYVADS. The part of the CDR3 DNA that was read is TGTGCCAGCAGTGACTTGGGGGGCCTCTTTAGTGCAGAA. Its translation is CASSDLGGLFSAE. In full, the CDR3 reads CASSDLGGLFSAETLYF.

This clone came up many times. Mouse names are used for the genes. The read is 4 residues too short to cover the CDR3 end, so that end is filled in from the germline J gene. This chain links TRBV29 with TRBJ2-7, with D possibly being TRBD1 (6 bases). V was clipped by 3 bases and J by 0 bases, with 12 bases between them. The V gene's germline CDR1 is MSHET and CDR2 SYDVDS. CDR3 size: 15 residues. CDR3 sequence reads: CASSFSGQSSYEQYF. The sequenced part of the CDR3 DNA is TGTGCTAGCAGTTTTTCCGGACAGAGCTCCTAT.

As concerns this clone: Gene names denote mouse genes. The CDR3 goes on 4 residues after the read ends, and that part is filled in from the germline J gene. This chain links TRBV13-2 with TRBJ2-1; 10 bases map to TRBD2. V shed 2 bases, J shed 5 bases, and the junction held 1 base outside the gene matches. The germline V gene has CDR1 NNHNN and CDR2 SYGAGS (reference sequence). The CDR3 totals 14 residues. CDR3 bases read: TGTGCCAGCGGTGAAGACTGGGGGGATGCT. Translated, it gives CASGEDWGDA. The complete CDR3 sequence is CASGEDWGDAEQFF.

This clone has ten or more counts. Gene labels here are mouse ones. The sequence runs out 4 residues before the end of the CDR3; the remainder is reconstructed from the germline J gene. The chain couples TRBV29 to TRBJ2-1; 8 bases are shared with TRBD1. The CDR3 loop spans 16 amino acids. Germline V CDR1 and CDR2: MSHET, SYDVDS. V trimming: 2 bases; J trimming: 3 bases; junction bases outside the gene matches: 6. The sequenced CDR3 bases are TGTGCTAGCAGTTTACCCCGGACAGGGCTCTATGCT. As protein: CASSLPRTGLYA. The full CDR3 is CASSLPRTGLYAEQFF.

This clone was seen repeatedly, ten times or more. Germline and genes here are mouse. The read falls 4 residues short of the CDR3 end, and the missing part is taken from the germline J gene. This sample includes further DNA sequences coding for the same CDR3. V gene TRBV19 combines with J gene TRBJ2-3; 8 bases agree with TRBD1. Germline values: CDR1 FNHDT, CDR2 SITEND (reference sequence). CDR3 length: 14 residues. The V and J ends lost 2 bases and 3 bases, in that order; junction bases with no gene match: 2. The covered CDR3 bases are TGTGCCAGCAGTATTACAGGGGGGGCAGAA. It encodes CASSITGGAE. The whole CDR3 protein reads CASSITGGAETLYF.

As for this clone: The listed genes are named as in mouse. The read ends 4 residues early relative to the CDR3; the germline J gene fills the gap. This chain uses TRBV29 with TRBJ1-1; possible D gene TRBD1, 5 bases. V was pared by 4 bases and J by 0 bases, with 9 bases between. CDR3 length: 14 amino acids. CDR1 and CDR2 (germline): MSHET, SYDVDS. CDR3 region: CASSWGDANTEVFF. Incomplete CDR3 DNA: TGTGCTAGCAGTTGGGGGGATGCAAACACA.

There are many counts of this clone. Genes and germline come from the mouse. Read data end 4 residues before the CDR3 end; the end is taken from the germline J gene. This rearrangement joins TRBV13-3 to TRBJ2-4, with 11 bases aligning to TRBD1. This CDR3 is 18 amino acids long. Germline values: CDR1 NNHDY, CDR2 SYVADS. Trimming took 4 bases from V and 1 from J; bases not matched to a gene: 11. CDR3 sequence: CASSPPGQGEGGQNTLYF. The sequenced part of the CDR3 DNA is TGTGCCAGCAGTCCTCCGGGACAGGGGGAAGGAGGTCAAAAC. Using reference TRBV13-3 and TRBJ2-4 for the parts outside the CDR3, the full variable domain is EAAVTQSPRSKVAVTGGKVTLSCHQTNNHDYMYWYRQDTGHGLRLIHYSYVADSTEKGDIPDGYKASRPSQENFSLILELASLSQTAVYFCASSPPGQGEGGQNTLYFGAGTRLSVL.

This clone came up many times. Each gene name is a mouse one. The DNA read from the CDR3 is TGTGCCAGCAGGGACAGGGCAAACTCC. Amino acids: CASRDRANS. The entire CDR3 reads CASRDRANSDYTF. V is TRBV13-3 and J is TRBJ1-2; TRBD1 matches 8 bases. The read falls 4 residues short of the CDR3 end, and the missing part is taken from the germline J gene. This CDR3 region has 13 residues. Germline loops: CDR1 NNHDY, CDR2 SYVADS. The J segment lost 0 bases and the V segment lost 5 bases, leaving 0 bases of the junction unmatched.

By share, this clone counts as medium-sized. All gene names here are mouse names. Read coverage stops 4 residues before the CDR3 terminus; the germline J gene supplies the remainder. The V gene is TRBV13-1, the J gene TRBJ2-3; a possible D gene is TRBD2 (5 bases). Trimming removed 0 bases at V and 3 bases at J, with 11 bases between. CDR3 length: 15 amino acids. CDR1 and CDR2 from the germline V gene are NSHNY and SYGAGN. CDR3 sequence reads: CASSDVWEPAETLYF. CDR3 DNA, as far as it was read: TGTGCCAGCAGTGATGTCTGGGAGCCCGCAGAA.

By frequency in the sample, this clone is medium-sized. The genes are named according to mouse. The read terminates 4 residues before the CDR3 end, so the remaining end is supplied by the germline J gene. This chain joins TRBV19 and TRBJ2-5; no clear D. The CDR3 spans 13 residues. V lost 0 bases, J lost 0 bases, and 2 bases lay in between. Germline-derived CDR1 and CDR2 are FNHDT and SITEND (reference sequence). The CDR3 bases that were read are TGTGCCAGCAGTATAGGGAACCAAGAC. The encoded protein is CASSIGNQD. The whole CDR3 protein is CASSIGNQDTQYF.

This clone has a count of ten or more. Genes here carry mouse names. The read ends 4 residues shy of where the CDR3 ends; the end is completed using the germline J gene. This chain links TRBV14 with TRBJ2-1, with 10 bases lining up with TRBD2. V lost 1 base, J lost 3 bases, and 1 base stayed unmatched. The CDR3 consists of 15 residues. The V gene's germline CDR1 is SGHDT and CDR2 FRDEAV. The CDR3 spells CASSFGDWGYAEQFF. The CDR3 bases that were read are TGTGCCAGCAGTTTCGGGGACTGGGGCTATGCT.

This clone was recorded at least ten times. The listed genes are named as in mouse. The read finishes 4 residues shy of the CDR3 end, and the germline J gene is used to complete it. This chain links TRBV19 with TRBJ2-1; D unclear. The germline V gene has CDR1 FNHDT and CDR2 SITEND (reference sequence). V gave up 1 base and J gave up 0 bases, with 5 bases separating them. The CDR3 loop spans 14 amino acids. The CDR3 DNA, read in part, is TGTGCCAGCAGTATACACAGTAACTATGCT. Its protein product is CASSIHSNYA. The full CDR3 sequence reads CASSIHSNYAEQFF.

This clone was recorded many times. Mouse germline and gene names are used. The read ends 4 residues early relative to the CDR3; the germline J gene fills the gap. The chain carries TRBV29 and TRBJ2-1; 11 nucleotides match TRBD1. J gave up 3 bases and V 2 bases, and 3 bases lay outside the gene matches. The CDR3 consists of 16 residues. CDR1 is MSHET and CDR2 is SYDVDS in the germline V gene. CDR3 sequence: CASSLGGTGGYAEQFF. The part of the CDR3 DNA that was read is TGTGCTAGCAGTTTAGGGGGGACAGGGGGCTATGCT.

In this sample, this clone turned up many times. The listed genes are named as in mouse. Read sequence stops 4 residues before the CDR3 end, and the germline J gene provides the missing end. V usage is TRBV19 and J usage is TRBJ2-2; 8 bases map to TRBD2. V shed 0 bases and J 1 base; nucleotides not matched to a gene: 2. The CDR3 length is 16 residues. Germline lookup yields CDR1 FNHDT and CDR2 SITEND (reference sequence). This CDR3 reads CASSIALGGNTGQLYF. The sequenced CDR3 bases are TGTGCCAGCAGTATAGCTCTGGGGGGAAACACCGGG.

This clone was observed at least ten times. These gene names are mouse names. The CDR3 is cut off 4 residues early in the read; its end comes from the germline J gene. This sequence joins TRBV13-3 and TRBJ2-1; TRBD2 matches at 11 bases. The V gene end was trimmed by 5 bases and the J gene end by 5 bases; junction bases not matched to a gene: 6. Germline V gene lookup returns CDR1 NNHDY and CDR2 SYVADS. The CDR3 has 15 amino acids. Incomplete CDR3 DNA: TGTGCCAGCAGCGGACTGGGGGGAGGGGATGCT. Its translation: CASSGLGGGDA. The CDR3 in full is CASSGLGGGDAEQFF.